Here is one TCR beta chain with its context. CDR3 length: 15 amino acids. Germline V gene data show CDR1 as MDHEN and CDR2 as SYDVKM. Trimming removed 2 bases from V and 1 base from J, with 11 bases in between. Produced via immunoSEQ multiplex PCR; TCRdb's table is partial and in-frame only. The sample records about 310,000 clones, 85% being singletons. The data belong to a study of blood T cell repertoires in COVID-19. The clonotype was recovered from a woman aged 25 to 39 who had been exposed to COVID-19. The sequenced sample consisted of PBMCs or T cells enriched from blood (not recorded which). The chain employs TRBV28 and TRBJ1-2; D is perhaps TRBD1 (5 bases). The CDR3 sequence is CASSLSGALNYGYTF. The CDR3 DNA follows: TGTGCCAGCAGTTTAAGTGGGGCGCTTAACTATGGCTACACCTTC.